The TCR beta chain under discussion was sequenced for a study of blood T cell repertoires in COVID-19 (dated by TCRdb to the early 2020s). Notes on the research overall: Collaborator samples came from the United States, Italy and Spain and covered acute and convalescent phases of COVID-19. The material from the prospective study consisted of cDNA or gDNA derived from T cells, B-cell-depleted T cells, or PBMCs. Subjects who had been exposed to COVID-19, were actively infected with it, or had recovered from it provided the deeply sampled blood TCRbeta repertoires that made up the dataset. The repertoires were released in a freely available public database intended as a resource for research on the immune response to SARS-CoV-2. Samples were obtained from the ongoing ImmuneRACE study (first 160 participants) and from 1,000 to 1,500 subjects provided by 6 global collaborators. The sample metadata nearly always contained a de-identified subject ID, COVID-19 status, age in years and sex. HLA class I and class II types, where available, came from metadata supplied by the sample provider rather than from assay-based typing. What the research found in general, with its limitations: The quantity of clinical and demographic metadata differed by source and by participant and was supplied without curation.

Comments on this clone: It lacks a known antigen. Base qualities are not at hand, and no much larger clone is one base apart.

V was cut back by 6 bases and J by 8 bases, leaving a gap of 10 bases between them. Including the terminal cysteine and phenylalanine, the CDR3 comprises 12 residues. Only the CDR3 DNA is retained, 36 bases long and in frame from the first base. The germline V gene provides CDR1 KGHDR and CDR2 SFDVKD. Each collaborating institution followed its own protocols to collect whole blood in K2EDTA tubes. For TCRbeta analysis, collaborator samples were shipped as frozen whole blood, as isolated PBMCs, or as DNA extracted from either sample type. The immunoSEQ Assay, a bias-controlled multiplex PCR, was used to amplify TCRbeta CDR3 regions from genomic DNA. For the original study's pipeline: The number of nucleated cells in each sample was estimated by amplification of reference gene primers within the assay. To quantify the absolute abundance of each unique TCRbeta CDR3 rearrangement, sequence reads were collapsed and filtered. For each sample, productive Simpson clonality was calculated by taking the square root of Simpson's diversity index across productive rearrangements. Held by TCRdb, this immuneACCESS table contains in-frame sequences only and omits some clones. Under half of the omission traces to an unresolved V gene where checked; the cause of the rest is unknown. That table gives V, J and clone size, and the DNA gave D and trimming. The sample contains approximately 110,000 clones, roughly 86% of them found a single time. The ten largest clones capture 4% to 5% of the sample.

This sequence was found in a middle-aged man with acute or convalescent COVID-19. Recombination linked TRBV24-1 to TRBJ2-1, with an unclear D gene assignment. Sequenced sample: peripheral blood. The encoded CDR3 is CATSNEADEQFF. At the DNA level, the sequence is TGTGCCACCAGTAATGAGGCCGATGAGCAGTTCTTC.